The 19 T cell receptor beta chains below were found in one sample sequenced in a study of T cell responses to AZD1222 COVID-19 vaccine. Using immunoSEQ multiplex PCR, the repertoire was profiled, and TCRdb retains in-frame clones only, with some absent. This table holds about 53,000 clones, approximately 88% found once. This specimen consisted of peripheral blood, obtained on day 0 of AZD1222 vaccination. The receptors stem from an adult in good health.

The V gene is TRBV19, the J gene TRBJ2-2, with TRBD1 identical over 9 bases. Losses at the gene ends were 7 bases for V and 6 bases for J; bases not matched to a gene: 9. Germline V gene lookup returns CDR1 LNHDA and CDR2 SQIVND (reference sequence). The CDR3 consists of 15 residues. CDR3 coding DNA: TGTGCCAGTACCTCGCCCCGGACAGGGGCCGGGGAGCTGTTTTTT. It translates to CASTSPRTGAGELFF.

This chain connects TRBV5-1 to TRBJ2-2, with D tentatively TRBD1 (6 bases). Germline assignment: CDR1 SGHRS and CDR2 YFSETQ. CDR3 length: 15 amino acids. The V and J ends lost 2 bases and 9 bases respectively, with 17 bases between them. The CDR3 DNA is TGCGCCAGCAGCTTAGGACAGACCCCGTTTTGGGAGCTGTTTTTT. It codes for CASSLGQTPFWELFF. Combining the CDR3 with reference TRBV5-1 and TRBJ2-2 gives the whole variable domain KAGVTQTPRYLIKTRGQQVTLSCSPISGHRSVSWYQQTPGQGLQFLFEYFSETQRNKGNFPGRFSGRQFSNSRSEMNVSTLELGDSALYLCASSLGQTPFWELFFGEGSRLTVL.

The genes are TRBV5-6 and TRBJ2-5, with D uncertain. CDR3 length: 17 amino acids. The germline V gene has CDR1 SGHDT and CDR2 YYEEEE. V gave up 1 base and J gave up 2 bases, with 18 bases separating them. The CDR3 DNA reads TGTGCCAGCAGCTTGTCCCCGACCCCAAGTCCTCAAGAGACCCAGTACTTC. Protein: CASSLSPTPSPQETQYF.

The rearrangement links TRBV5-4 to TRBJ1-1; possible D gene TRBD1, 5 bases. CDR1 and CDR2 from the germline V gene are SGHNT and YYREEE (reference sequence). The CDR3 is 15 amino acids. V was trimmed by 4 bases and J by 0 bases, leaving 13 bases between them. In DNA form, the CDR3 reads TGTGCCAGCAGCCGGGAGACAGTGATGAACACTGAAGCTTTCTTT. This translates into CASSRETVMNTEAFF.

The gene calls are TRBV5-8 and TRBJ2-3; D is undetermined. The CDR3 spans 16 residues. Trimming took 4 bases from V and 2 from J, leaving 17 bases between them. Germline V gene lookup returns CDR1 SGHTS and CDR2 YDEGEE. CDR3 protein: CASSPSLLSLTDTQYF. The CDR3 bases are TGTGCCAGCAGCCCCAGTTTGTTATCGCTCACAGATACGCAGTATTTT.

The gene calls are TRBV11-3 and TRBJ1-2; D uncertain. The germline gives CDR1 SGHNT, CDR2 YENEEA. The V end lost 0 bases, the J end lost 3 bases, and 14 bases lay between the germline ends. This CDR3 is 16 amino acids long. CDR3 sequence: CASSLDRRSSDYGYTF. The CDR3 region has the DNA TGTGCCAGCAGCTTAGATCGCAGATCCTCCGACTATGGCTACACCTTC.

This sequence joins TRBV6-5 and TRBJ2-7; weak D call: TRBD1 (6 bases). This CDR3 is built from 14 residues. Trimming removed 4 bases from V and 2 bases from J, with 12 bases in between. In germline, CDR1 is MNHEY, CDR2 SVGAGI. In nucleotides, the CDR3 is TGTGCCAGCAGTTTCCGGACAGTACCCTACGAGCAGTACTTC. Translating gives CASSFRTVPYEQYF.

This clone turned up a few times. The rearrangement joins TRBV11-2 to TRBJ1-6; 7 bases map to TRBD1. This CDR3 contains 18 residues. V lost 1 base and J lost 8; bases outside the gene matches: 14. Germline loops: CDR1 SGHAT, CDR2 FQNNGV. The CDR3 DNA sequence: TGTGCCAGCAGCTTAGCAGGGCAGGGGGGGTCATTTTATTCACCCCTCCACTTT. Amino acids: CASSLAGQGGSFYSPLHF.

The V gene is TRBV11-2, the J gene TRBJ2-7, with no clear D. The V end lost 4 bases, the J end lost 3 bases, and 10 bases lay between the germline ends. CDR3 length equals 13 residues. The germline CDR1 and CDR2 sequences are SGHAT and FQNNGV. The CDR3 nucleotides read TGTGCCAGCAGCTCACTGCGTAACTACGAGCAGTACTTC. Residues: CASSSLRNYEQYF.

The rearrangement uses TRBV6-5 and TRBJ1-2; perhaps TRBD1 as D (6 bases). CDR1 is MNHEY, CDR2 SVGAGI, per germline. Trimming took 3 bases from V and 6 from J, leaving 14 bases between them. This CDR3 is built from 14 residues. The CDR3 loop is CASSYVRGWDGYTF. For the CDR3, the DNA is TGTGCCAGCAGTTATGTTAGGGGGTGGGATGGCTACACCTTC.

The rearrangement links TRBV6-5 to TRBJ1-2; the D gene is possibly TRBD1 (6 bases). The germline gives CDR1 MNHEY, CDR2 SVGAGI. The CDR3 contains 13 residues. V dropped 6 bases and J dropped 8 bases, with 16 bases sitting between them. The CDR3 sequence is CASRRETRGGYTF. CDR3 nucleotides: TGTGCCAGCAGACGCGAGACCAGGGGAGGCTACACCTTC.

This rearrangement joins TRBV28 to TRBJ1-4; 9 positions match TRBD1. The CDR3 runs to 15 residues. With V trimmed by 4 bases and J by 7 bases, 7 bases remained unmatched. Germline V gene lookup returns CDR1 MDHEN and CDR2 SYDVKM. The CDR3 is CASSSQGAHGEKLFF. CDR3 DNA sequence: TGTGCCAGCAGTTCACAGGGGGCACATGGTGAAAAACTGTTTTTT.

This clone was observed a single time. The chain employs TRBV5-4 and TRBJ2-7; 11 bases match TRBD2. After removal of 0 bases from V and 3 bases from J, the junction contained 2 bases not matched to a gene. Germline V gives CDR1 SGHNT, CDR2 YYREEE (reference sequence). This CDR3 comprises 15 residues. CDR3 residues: CASSLGGLAGYEQYF. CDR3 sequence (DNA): TGTGCCAGCAGCTTGGGTGGACTAGCGGGCTACGAGCAGTACTTC.

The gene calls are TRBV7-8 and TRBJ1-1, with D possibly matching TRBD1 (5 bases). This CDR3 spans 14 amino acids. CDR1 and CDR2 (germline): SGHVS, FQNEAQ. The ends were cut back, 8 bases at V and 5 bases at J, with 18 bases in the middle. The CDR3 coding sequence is TGTGCCAGCGTCCCGGGGGGGAAGGTAACTGAAGCTTTCTTT. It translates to CASVPGGKVTEAFF.

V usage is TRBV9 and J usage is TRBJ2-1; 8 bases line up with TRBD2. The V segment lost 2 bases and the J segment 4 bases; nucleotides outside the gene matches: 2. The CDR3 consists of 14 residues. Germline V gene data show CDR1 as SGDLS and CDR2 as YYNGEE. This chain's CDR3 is CASSVSGGYNEQFF. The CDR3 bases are TGTGCCAGCAGCGTGAGCGGGGGATACAATGAGCAGTTCTTC.

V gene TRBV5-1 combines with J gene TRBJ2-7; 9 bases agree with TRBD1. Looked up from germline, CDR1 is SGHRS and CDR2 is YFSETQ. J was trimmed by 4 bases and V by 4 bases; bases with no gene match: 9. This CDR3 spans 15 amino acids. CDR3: CASSPPGQGLYEQYF. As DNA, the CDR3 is TGCGCCAGCAGCCCCCCGGGACAGGGACTTTACGAGCAGTACTTC.

CDR3 coding DNA: TGTGCCAGCAGCGTAGGTACCGCCTACGAGCAGTACTTC. Translated: CASSVGTAYEQYF. The chain employs TRBV9 and TRBJ2-7; no clear D. Per germline, CDR1 SGDLS and CDR2 YYNGEE. This CDR3 is built from 13 residues. V lost 0 bases and J 2 bases, leaving 6 bases between the germline ends. The full variable domain, in which reference TRBV9 and TRBJ2-7 provide the parts outside the CDR3, is DSGVTQTPKHLITATGQRVTLRCSPRSGDLSVYWYQQSLDQGLQFLIQYYNGEERAKGNILERFSAQQFPDLHSELNLSSLELGDSALYFCASSVGTAYEQYFGPGTRLTVT.

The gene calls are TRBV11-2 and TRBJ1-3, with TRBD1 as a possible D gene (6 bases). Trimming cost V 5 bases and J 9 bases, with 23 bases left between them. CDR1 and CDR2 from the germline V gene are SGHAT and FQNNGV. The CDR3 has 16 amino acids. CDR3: CASSPNPGQMSTTIYF. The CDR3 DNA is TGTGCCAGCAGCCCGAATCCGGGACAAATGTCGACCACCATATATTTT.

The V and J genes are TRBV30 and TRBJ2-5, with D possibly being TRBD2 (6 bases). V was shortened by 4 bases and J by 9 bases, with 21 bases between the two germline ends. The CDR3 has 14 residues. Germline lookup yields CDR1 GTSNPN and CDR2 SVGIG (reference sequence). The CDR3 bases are TGTGCCTGGACTTCTCTCAGGTCAGGGAGGCCCCAGTACTTC. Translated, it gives CAWTSLRSGRPQYF.